The subject of this entry is one T cell receptor (beta chain). The library tagged individual cDNA molecules with unique molecular identifiers. Authors' data handling: With a range of about 23,224 to 750,000, the median per sample was 95,638 TCRs. TCRdb redid the calling of the RACE reads with MiXCR, one entry per CDR3 protein. TCRdb, not the original authors, processed these V and J calls. The sample includes about 190,000 distinct CDR3 sequences, approximately 24% of them seen just once. Time point denoted: patch test 3, about 24 weeks after DPC sensitization. The treatment: therapeutic diphenylcyclopropenone sensitization with weekly scalp DPC. This specimen comes from a study of human T cells and chemical hapten exposure. The CDR3 runs 16 residues. The germline gives CDR1 SEHNR, CDR2 FQNEAQ (reference sequence). V was trimmed by 2 bases and J by 0 bases, leaving 11 bases between them.

The sequencing here drew on whole blood, taken in connection with sensitization to the hapten diphenylcyclopropenone (DPC). This sequence originates from a woman between 40 and 55 years old with alopecia areata. Some clones in this sample may be carry-over from other donors' samples. The chain couples TRBV7-9 to TRBJ2-4; D call uncertain. CDR3 in DNA: TGTGCCAGCAGCTTAAACGTGGGCTTAGCCAAAAACATTCAGTACTTC. It yields the protein CASSLNVGLAKNIQYF.